The present entry profiles one T cell receptor beta chain with its context. It has no known antigen specificity. Base quality data are lacking; no much larger clone is found one base away. This entry belongs to a study of blood T cell repertoires in COVID-19 (TCRdb year 2020). Describing the broader study: Samples from collaborators originated in the United States, Italy and Spain and spanned both the acute and convalescent phases of COVID-19. The sample metadata nearly always contained a de-identified subject ID, COVID-19 status, age in years and sex. A freely available public database, intended as a resource for researchers studying the immune response to SARS-CoV-2, is where the repertoires were released. Where available, HLA class I and class II types were obtained from metadata supplied by the sample provider rather than from assay-based typing. The prospective study material was composed of cDNA or gDNA derived from T cells, B-cell-depleted T cells, or PBMCs. Deeply sampled blood TCRbeta repertoires from subjects exposed to, actively infected with, or recovered from COVID-19 were included in the dataset. The samples were drawn from two sources: the first 160 participants of the ongoing ImmuneRACE study, and 950 to 1,500 subjects contributed by 6 global collaborators.

TCRbeta CDR3 regions were amplified from genomic DNA by means of the immunoSEQ Assay, a bias-controlled multiplex PCR. The study's own analysis went as follows. The number of nucleated cells in each sample was estimated by amplification of reference gene primers within the assay. Sequence reads were collapsed and filtered to measure the absolute abundance of every unique TCRbeta CDR3 rearrangement. For each sample, productive Simpson clonality was calculated as the square root of Simpson's diversity index over productive rearrangements. TCRdb stores this immuneACCESS table with in-frame sequences only. Part of the clones is absent; in the studies checked, under half of the shortfall reflects unresolved V genes, and no reason is known for the rest. V, J and clone size were drawn from that table, and D and trimming were deduced from the DNA. The sample contains some 58,000 clones, roughly 80% of them found a single time. About a tenth of the sample is in the top ten clones.

Findings and caveats that apply to the study as a whole: The quantity of clinical and demographic metadata differed by source and by participant and was supplied without curation.

In Seattle, one collaborating source enrolled patients while the infection was active and tracked those patients longitudinally over the course of disease. Each collaborating institution followed its own protocols to collect whole blood in K2EDTA tubes. Collaborator samples were shipped for TCRbeta analysis as frozen whole blood, isolated PBMCs, or DNA extracted from either sample type. CDR1 and CDR2 were assigned from the germline V gene (reference sequence) as LNHDA and SQIVND. V loses 7 bases of germline sequence and J loses 2 bases, and the interval between the two ends is 16 bases. Inclusive of the bounding cysteine and phenylalanine, the CDR3 is 15 residues long. The CDR3 DNA has 45 bases and is translated from base 1.

The chain joins TRBV19 to TRBJ2-3; 6 matching bases give a weak D call of TRBD2. The TCR originated in a man in his fifties with COVID-19, enrolled during active disease. Input material: peripheral blood. Read as DNA, the sequence is TGTGCCAGTACGGTCGGGAGTGCCAACACAGATACGCAGTATTTT. Translated, it gives CASTVGSANTDTQYF.